The source of this TCR beta chain is a study of blood T cell repertoires in COVID-19. Study-wide context: Donors in the United States, Italy and Spain gave samples during acute or convalescent COVID-19. The cDNA or gDNA used as material had been derived from T cells, B-cell-depleted T cells, or PBMCs.

Libraries were prepared by immunoSEQ multiplex PCR; TCRdb keeps only in-frame clonotypes and omits some of them. The table shows 200,000 or so clones, with roughly 80% occurring only once. Trimming took 4 bases from V and 5 from J, leaving 9 bases between them. Germline CDR1 and CDR2: SNHLY and FYNNEI. This CDR3 has 12 amino acids. The chain is built from TRBV2 and TRBJ2-7, with a weak D call TRBD1 (6 bases). This sequence was found in a woman aged 55-69 years who had recovered from COVID-19. The sample was peripheral blood. In DNA, the CDR3 is TGTGCCAGCAGTGTGGACAGCGACGAGCAGTACTTC. Translation: CASSVDSDEQYF.